This T cell receptor (beta chain) originates from a study of cytomegalovirus exposure and HLA in healthy donors. This clone appeared a single time. Assay used: immunoSEQ multiplex PCR; TCRdb lists only in-frame clones, some missing. Of about 82,000 clones in the sample, 85% to 95% were seen once. The CDR3 has 16 residues. Trimming took off 0 bases at V and 4 bases at J, with 14 bases between the two ends. Germline V gene data show CDR1 as SGHRS and CDR2 as YFSETQ. The source is a woman aged 18-29 years in good health and CMV-seronegative. Material for sequencing was PBMCs. The V call is TRBV5-1, the J call TRBJ2-1; tentatively, D is TRBD2 (7 bases). DNA for the CDR3: TGCGCCAGCAGCTTGGCCGGGGCGGGGGCATACAATGAGCAGTTCTTC. Translation: CASSLAGAGAYNEQFF.